A selection of T cell receptor beta chains follows, all from one sample in a study of T cell repertoires in cytomegalovirus infection. The antigens for these receptors are not known. TCRdb processed the reads anew with MiXCR; each CDR3 protein has one entry. The sample records roughly 150,000 distinct CDR3 sequences, roughly a fifth being singletons. Specimen: CD8+ T cells from cultured PBMCs, collected from culture after CMV antigen stimulation. Receptors were obtained from a human donor in good health (CMV status not recorded). Some clones in this sample may be carry-over from other donors' samples. CDR3s include the opening cysteine and the closing phenylalanine or tryptophan. The D gene is left open where the match is weak. Only some rows state a clone size, as once, few, many or a class for expanded clones.

CDR3aa	CDR3nt	len	d_gene	v_gene	j_gene	abundance
CASSLREAYGYTF	TGTGCCAGCAGCTTAAGGGAGGCTTATGGCTACACCTTC	13	NA	TRBV7-9	TRBJ1-2	few
CASSFWGNQPQHF	TGTGCCAGCAGTTTTTGGGGGAATCAGCCCCAGCATTTT	13	NA	TRBV27	TRBJ1-5	once
CASSSGRPNTEAFF	TGTGCCAGCAGCTCGGGGAGACCGAACACTGAAGCTTTCTTT	14	NA	TRBV27	TRBJ1-1	NA
CASGLASRPQHF	TGTGCTAGTGGTTTGGCCTCAAGGCCCCAGCATTTT	12	NA	TRBV12-5	TRBJ1-5	NA
CASSDGTGANTEAFF	TGTGCCAGCAGTGACGGGACAGGGGCGAACACTGAAGCTTTCTTT	15	TRBD1	TRBV27	TRBJ1-1	few
CASKLTGGNYEQYF	TGTGCCAGCAAGCTGACAGGGGGTAACTACGAGCAGTACTTC	14	TRBD1	TRBV12-3/TRBV12-4	TRBJ2-7	NA
CASSSPGQKTTNEKLFF	TGTGCCAGCAGCAGTCCGGGACAGAAAACAACTAATGAAAAACTGTTTTTT	17	TRBD1	TRBV7-9	TRBJ1-4	few
CASSVGTSGADTQYF	TGTGCCAGCAGCGTAGGGACTAGCGGGGCAGATACGCAGTATTTT	15	TRBD2	TRBV7-9	TRBJ2-3	NA
CASSQAVEGGRKTQYF	TGCGCCAGCAGCCAAGCTGTGGAAGGTGGGCGGAAGACCCAGTACTTC	16	NA	TRBV4-1	TRBJ2-5	few
CATNRGPAEMTEAFF	TGTGCCACGAACAGGGGGCCGGCCGAAATGACGGAAGCTTTCTTT	15	TRBD1	TRBV6-1	TRBJ1-1	few
CASSLGSAAEAFF	TGTGCCAGCAGCTTAGGGAGTGCAGCCGAAGCTTTCTTT	13	NA	TRBV11-3	TRBJ1-1	NA
CASSLGTFRTDTQYF	TGTGCCAGCAGTTTAGGGACTTTCCGCACAGATACGCAGTATTTT	15	NA	TRBV27	TRBJ2-3	many
CASSGEGMDYTF	TGTGCCAGCAGTGGTGAGGGGATGGACTACACCTTC	12	NA	TRBV6-4	TRBJ1-2	few
CASRQGRELFF	TGTGCCAGCAGACAGGGAAGGGAGCTGTTTTTT	11	NA	TRBV7-2	TRBJ2-2	few